The clone carrying this T cell receptor (beta chain) was detected only once. This specimen comes from a study of blood T cell repertoires in COVID-19. V was clipped by 5 bases and J by 6 bases; unmatched bases: 9. This CDR3 contains 14 residues. Germline lookup yields CDR1 MNHEY and CDR2 SVGAGI. Sequencing was performed with immunoSEQ multiplex PCR; in TCRdb, only in-frame clones are kept and a portion is missing. The table lists roughly 68,000 clones, 80% to 95% of them singletons. This clonotype was obtained from a man over 45 with COVID-19, enrolled during active disease. The sample was peripheral blood. The rearrangement joins TRBV6-5 to TRBJ1-2; 7 positions match TRBD1. The CDR3 spells CASSNRGGGNGYTF. CDR3 bases: TGTGCCAGCAGTAACAGGGGCGGAGGAAATGGCTACACCTTC.